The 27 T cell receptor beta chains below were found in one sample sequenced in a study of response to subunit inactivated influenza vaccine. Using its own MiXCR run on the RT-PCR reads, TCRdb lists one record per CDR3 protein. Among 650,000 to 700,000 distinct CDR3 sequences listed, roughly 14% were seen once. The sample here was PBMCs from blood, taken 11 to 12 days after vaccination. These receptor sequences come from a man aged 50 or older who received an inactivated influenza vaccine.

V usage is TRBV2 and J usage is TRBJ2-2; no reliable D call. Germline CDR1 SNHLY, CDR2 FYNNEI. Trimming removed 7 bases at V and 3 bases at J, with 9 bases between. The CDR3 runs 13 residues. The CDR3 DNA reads TGTGCCAGCAAAGGTCCTTACACCGGGGAGCTGTTTTTT. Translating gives CASKGPYTGELFF.

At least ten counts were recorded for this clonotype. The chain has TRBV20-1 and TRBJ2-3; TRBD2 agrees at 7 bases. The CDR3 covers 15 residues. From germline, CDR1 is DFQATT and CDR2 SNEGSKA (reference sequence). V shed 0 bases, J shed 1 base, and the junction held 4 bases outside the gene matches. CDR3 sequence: CSAREASGGTDTQYF. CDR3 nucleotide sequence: TGCAGTGCTAGAGAGGCCAGCGGGGGCACAGATACGCAGTATTTT.

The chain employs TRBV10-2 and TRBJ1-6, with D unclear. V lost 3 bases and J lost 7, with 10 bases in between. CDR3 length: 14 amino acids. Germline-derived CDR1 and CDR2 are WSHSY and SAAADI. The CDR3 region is CASSEPWENSPLHF. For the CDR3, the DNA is TGCGCCAGCAGTGAACCCTGGGAGAATTCACCCCTCCACTTT.

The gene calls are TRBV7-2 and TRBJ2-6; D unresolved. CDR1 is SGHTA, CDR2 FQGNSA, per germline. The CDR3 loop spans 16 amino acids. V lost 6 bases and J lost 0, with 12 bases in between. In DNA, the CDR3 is TGTGCCAGCAGGTCCCAACGGCTCTCTGGGGCCAACGTCCTGACTTTC. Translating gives CASRSQRLSGANVLTF.

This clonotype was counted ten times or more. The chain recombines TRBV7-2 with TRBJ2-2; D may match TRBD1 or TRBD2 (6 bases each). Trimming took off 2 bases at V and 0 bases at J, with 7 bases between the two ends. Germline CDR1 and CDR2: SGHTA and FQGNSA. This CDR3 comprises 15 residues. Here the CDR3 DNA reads TGTGCCAGCAGCTTACGGGGGCCGAACACCGGGGAGCTGTTTTTT. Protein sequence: CASSLRGPNTGELFF.

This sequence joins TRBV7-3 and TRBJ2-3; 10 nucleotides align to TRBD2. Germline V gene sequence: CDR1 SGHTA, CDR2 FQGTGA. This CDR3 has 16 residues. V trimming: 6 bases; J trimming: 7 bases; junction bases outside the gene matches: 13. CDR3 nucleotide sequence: TGTGCCAGCAGTCACCATAGCGGGAGGTCGGCAAATACGCAGTATTTT. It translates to CASSHHSGRSANTQYF.

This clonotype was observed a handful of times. CDR3 nucleotide sequence: TGCAGCGTTGAAGAGAGGCGCGGTAGCACTGAAGCTTTCTTT. Amino acid sequence: CSVEERRGSTEAFF. The rearrangement links TRBV29-1 to TRBJ1-1, with D unclear. Germline V gene sequence: CDR1 SQVTM, CDR2 ANQGSEA. Trimming removed 0 bases from V and 4 bases from J, with 12 bases in between. The CDR3 length is 14 residues.

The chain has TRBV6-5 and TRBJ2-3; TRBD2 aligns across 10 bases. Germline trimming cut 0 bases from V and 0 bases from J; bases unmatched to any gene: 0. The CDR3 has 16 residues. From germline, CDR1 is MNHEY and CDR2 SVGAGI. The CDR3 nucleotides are TGTGCCAGCAGTTACTCTAGCGGGAGGAGCACAGATACGCAGTATTTT. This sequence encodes CASSYSSGRSTDTQYF.

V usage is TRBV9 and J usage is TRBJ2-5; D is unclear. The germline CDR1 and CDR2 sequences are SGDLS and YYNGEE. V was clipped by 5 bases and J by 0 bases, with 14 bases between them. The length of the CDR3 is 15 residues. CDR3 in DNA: TGTGCCAGCAGTGAAAGCCCCCAGTACCAAGAGACCCAGTACTTC. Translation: CASSESPQYQETQYF.

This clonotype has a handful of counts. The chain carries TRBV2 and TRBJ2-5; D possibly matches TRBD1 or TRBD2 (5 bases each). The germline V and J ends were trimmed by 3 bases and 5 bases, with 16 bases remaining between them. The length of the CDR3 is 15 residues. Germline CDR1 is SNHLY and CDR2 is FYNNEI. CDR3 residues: CASSDLRGFAETQYF. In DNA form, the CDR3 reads TGTGCCAGCAGTGATTTGAGGGGATTTGCCGAGACCCAGTACTTC.

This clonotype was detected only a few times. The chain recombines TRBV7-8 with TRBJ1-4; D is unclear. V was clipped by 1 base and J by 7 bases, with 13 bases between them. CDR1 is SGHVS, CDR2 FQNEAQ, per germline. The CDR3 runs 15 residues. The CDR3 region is CASSLVDSSVEKLFF. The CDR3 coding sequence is TGTGCCAGCAGCTTAGTAGACTCGTCGGTTGAAAAACTGTTTTTT.

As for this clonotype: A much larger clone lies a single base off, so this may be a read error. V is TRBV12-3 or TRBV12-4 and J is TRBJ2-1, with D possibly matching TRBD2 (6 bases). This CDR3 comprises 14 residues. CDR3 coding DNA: TGTGTCAGCACCTTACCCGGGACTTACAATGAGCAGTTCTTC. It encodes CVSTLPGTYNEQFF.

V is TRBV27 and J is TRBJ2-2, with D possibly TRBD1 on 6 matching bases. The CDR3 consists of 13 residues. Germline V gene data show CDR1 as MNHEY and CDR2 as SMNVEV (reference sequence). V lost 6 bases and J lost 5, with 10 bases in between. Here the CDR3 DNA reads TGTGCCAGCAGGCAAACAGGGACCGGGGAGCTGTTTTTT. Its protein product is CASRQTGTGELFF.

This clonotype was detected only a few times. The CDR3 is CASSPDRIAVADTQYF. CDR3 nucleotides: TGTGCCAGCTCACCGGATAGAATAGCGGTCGCAGATACGCAGTATTTT. The V gene is TRBV18, the J gene TRBJ2-3, with D perhaps TRBD2 (6 bases). The V end lost 3 bases, the J end lost 4 bases, and 17 bases lay between the germline ends. The CDR3 has 16 residues. Per the germline V gene, CDR1 is KGHSH and CDR2 is LQKENI.

This CDR3 is CASSWGQGVGDTQYF. The CDR3 DNA reads TGTGCCAGCAGTTGGGGACAGGGGGTTGGGGATACGCAGTATTTT. V is TRBV6-5 and J is TRBJ2-3; 11 bases fit TRBD1. This CDR3 spans 15 amino acids. Trimming at V came to 4 bases and at J to 6 bases, leaving 6 bases not matched to a gene. The germline gives CDR1 MNHEY, CDR2 SVGAGI.

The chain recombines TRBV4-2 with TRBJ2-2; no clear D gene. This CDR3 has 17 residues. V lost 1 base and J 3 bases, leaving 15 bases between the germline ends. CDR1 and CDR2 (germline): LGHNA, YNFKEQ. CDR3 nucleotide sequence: TGTGCCAGCAGCCAAGCCCTGACGGGCCCGTACACCGGGGAGCTGTTTTTT. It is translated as CASSQALTGPYTGELFF.

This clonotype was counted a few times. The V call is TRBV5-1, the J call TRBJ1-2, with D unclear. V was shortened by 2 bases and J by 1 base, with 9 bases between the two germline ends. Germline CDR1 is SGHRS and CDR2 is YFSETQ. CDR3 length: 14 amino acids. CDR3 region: CASSFRDNNYGYTF. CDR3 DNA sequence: TGCGCCAGCAGCTTCCGAGACAATAACTATGGCTACACCTTC.

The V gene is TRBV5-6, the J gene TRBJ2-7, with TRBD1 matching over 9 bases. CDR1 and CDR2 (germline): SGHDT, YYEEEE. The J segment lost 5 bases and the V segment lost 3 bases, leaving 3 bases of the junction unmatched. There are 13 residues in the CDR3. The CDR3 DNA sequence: TGTGCCAGCAGCTGGACAGGGGCCCACGAGCAGTACTTC. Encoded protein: CASSWTGAHEQYF.

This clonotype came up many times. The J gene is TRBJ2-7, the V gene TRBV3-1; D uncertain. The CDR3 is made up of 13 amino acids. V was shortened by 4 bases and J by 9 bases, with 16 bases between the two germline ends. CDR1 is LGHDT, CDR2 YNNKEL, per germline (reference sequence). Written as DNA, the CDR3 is TGTGCCAGCAGCCTTGAGCCGGGCAGGAGGCAGTACTTC. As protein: CASSLEPGRRQYF.

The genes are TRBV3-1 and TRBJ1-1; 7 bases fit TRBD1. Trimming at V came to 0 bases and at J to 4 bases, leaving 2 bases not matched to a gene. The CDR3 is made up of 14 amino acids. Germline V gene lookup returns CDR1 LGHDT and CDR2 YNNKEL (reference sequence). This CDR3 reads CASSQDSGGTEAFF. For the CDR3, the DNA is TGTGCCAGCAGCCAAGACTCAGGGGGCACTGAAGCTTTCTTT.

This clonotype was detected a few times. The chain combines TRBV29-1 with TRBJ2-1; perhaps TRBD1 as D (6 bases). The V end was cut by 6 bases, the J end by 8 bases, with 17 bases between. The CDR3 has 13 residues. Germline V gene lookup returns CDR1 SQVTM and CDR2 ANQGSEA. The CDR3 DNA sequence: TGCAGCGTCCGGGACACCCAGTCGGATGAGCAGTTCTTC. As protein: CSVRDTQSDEQFF.

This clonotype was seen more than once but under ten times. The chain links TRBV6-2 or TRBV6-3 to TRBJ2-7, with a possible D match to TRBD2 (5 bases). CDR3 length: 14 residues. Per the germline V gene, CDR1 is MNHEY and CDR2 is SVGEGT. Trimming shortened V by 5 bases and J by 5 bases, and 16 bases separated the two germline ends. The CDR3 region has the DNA TGTGCCAGCAGTCGATTTGTGGGAGTCCACGAGCAGTACTTC. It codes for CASSRFVGVHEQYF.

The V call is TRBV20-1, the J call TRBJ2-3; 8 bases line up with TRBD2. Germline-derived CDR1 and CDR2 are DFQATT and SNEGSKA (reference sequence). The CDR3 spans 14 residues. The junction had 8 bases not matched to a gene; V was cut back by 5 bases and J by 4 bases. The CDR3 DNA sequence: TGCAGTGCTTCGAGGGGACTAGTCTCAGATACGCAGTATTTT. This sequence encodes CSASRGLVSDTQYF.

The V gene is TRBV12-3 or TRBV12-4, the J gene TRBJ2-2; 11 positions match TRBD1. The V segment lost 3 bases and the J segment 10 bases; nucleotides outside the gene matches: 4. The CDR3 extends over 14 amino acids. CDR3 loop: CASSFGDRGSELFF. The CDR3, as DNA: TGTGCCAGCAGTTTTGGGGACAGGGGGTCGGAGCTGTTTTTT.

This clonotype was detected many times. The CDR3 sequence is CASSSSTPPGYEQYF. CDR3 sequence (DNA): TGTGCCAGCAGTTCGTCGACGCCCCCGGGGTACGAGCAGTACTTC. This rearrangement joins TRBV12-3 or TRBV12-4 to TRBJ2-7, with D possibly matching TRBD2 (5 bases). The CDR3 length is 15 residues. V was shortened by 4 bases and J by 4 bases, with 17 bases between the two germline ends.

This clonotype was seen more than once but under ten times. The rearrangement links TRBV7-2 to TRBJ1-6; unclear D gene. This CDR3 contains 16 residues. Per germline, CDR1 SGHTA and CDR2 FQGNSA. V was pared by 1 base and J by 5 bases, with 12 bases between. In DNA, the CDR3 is TGTGCCAGCAGCTTAGGATCAGCGGGGAATAATTCACCCCTCCACTTT. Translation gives CASSLGSAGNNSPLHF.

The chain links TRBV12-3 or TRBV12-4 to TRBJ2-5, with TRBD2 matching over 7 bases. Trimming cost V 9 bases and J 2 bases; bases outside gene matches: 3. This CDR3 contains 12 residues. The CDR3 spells CASGEGQETQYF. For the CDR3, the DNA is TGTGCCAGTGGGGAGGGTCAAGAGACCCAGTACTTC.